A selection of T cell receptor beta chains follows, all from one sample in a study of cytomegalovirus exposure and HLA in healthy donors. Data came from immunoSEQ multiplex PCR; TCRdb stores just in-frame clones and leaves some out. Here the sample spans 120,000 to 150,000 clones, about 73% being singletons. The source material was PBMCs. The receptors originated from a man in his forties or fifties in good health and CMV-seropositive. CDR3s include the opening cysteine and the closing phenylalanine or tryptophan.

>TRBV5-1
CASSSKFKAYGGNGSYNEQFF
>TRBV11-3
CASSFRTSGRAGELFF
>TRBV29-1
CSVVLWGQIYEQYF
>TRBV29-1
CSGLAGVGYTF
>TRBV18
CASSPLGTGGANTEAFF
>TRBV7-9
CASSPLEKSQETQYF
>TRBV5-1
CASSPTEGQDTQYF
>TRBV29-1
CSVEDKLANTGELFF
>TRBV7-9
CSSSLFAGATTDTQYF
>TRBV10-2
CASSEGGDQPQHF
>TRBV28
CASSTPREQFF
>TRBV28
CASSFVPYGYTF
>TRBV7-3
CASSPGTSGSNEQFF
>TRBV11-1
CASTGLAYEQYF
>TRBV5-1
CASTTQGATGELFF
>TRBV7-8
CASSLKQGEQPQHF
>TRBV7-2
CASSLGSERAYEQYF
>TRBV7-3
CASSLKATGEAFF
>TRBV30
CAWRPFEGVFYNSPLHF
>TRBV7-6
CASSPTVSANYGYTF
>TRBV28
CAAQGAPNQETQYF
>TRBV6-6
CASSWTGDPYEQYF
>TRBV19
CASSSRAGGWEQYF
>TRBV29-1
CSVIANTEAFF
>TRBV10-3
CAISGTGEGEQYF
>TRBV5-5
CASSSPDRGGSGYTF
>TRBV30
CAWSPGQTNQPQHF
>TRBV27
CASSIRDSYEQYF
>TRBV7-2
CASSIDAGQGRYEQFF
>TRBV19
CASSSGQVEKLFF
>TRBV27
CASSLSQTGHFEAFF
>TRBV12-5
CASGFTGNTDTQYF
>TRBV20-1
CSAPTEETQYF